A few counts support the clone carrying this T cell receptor (beta chain). V lost 4 bases to trimming and J lost 1 base; unmatched junction nucleotides: 6. The CDR3 is 16 residues long. Germline values: CDR1 SEHNR, CDR2 FQNEAQ (reference sequence). The data were taken from a study of blood T cells in healthy people across ages. For the study at large: Every two T cells gave about one barcoded beta molecule via template switching.

Caucasian individuals from Russia who were healthy and aged 6 to 90 acted as donors. Primers used in a second PCR of roughly 7 to 11 cycles were a sample-barcoded 5' primer and a J-beta primer mix. Carrying 12 random nucleotides, a template-switch adaptor labeled each individual cDNA molecule. TCRdb fed the 5' RACE reads into MiXCR, producing one record per CDR3 protein. The sample gives roughly 800,000 distinct CDR3 sequences, roughly 60% of which show up once; roughly 22% is in the top ten. The chain is built from TRBV7-9 and TRBJ2-3, with 9 bases identical to TRBD2. The source material was blood. The receptor comes from a man aged 30 to 45 in good health. CDR3 in DNA: TGTGCCAGCAGCTCAGACTTAGCGGGGGGCACAGATACGCAGTATTTT. It translates to CASSSDLAGGTDTQYF.